The 25 T cell receptor beta chains given below trace back to one sample, sequenced in a study of T cell changes during pregnancy in multiple sclerosis. Some clones are missing from TCRdb's copy, which holds only in-frame ones; the method was immunoSEQ multiplex PCR. The sample consists of 40,000 to 45,000 clones, around 90% of them appearing once. The specimen comprised CD4+ T cells from peripheral blood mononuclear cells, sampled in the first trimester of pregnancy. These receptors were obtained from a female donor with multiple sclerosis, enrolled in a pregnancy study.

This sequence joins TRBV7-9 and TRBJ2-7; a weak D match, TRBD1 (6 bases). The CDR3 runs 14 residues. V lost 0 bases to trimming and J lost 3 bases, with 9 bases between them. Germline CDR1 and CDR2: SEHNR and FQNEAQ (reference sequence). This CDR3 reads CASSLAARGYEQYF. In nucleotides, the CDR3 is TGTGCCAGCAGCTTAGCGGCCAGGGGCTACGAGCAGTACTTC.

This chain uses TRBV5-1 with TRBJ2-3; 7 bases are a match to TRBD1. The CDR3 extends over 14 amino acids. Unmatched junction bases numbered 4, after V lost 0 bases and J lost 6 bases. The V gene's germline CDR1 is SGHRS and CDR2 YFSETQ. The CDR3 DNA follows: TGCGCCAGCAGCTTGGGGCAGGGGGTTGATACGCAGTATTTT. Protein: CASSLGQGVDTQYF.

The chain couples TRBV5-4 to TRBJ2-1; no clear D. Trimming cost V 2 bases and J 10 bases, with 7 bases left between them. Germline V gene data show CDR1 as SGHNT and CDR2 as YYREEE (reference sequence). The CDR3 has 11 residues. Written as DNA, the CDR3 is TGTGCCAGCAGCTTCTCCCAGGAGCAGTTCTTC. This gives the protein CASSFSQEQFF. The full variable domain, in which reference TRBV5-4 and TRBJ2-1 provide the parts outside the CDR3, is ETGVTQSPTHLIKTRGQQVTLRCSSQSGHNTVSWYQQALGQGPQFIFQYYREEENGRGNFPPRFSGLQFPNYSSELNVNALELDDSALYLCASSFSQEQFFGPGTRLTVL.

The J gene is TRBJ2-2, the V gene TRBV11-1, with no clear D. V was cut by 5 bases and J by 4 bases, with 11 bases left in between. This CDR3 region has 14 residues. The germline V gene has CDR1 SGHAT and CDR2 FQDESV (reference sequence). As DNA, the CDR3 is TGTGCCAGCAGCACTCAGCGTGGCACCGGGGAGCTGTTTTTT. It translates to CASSTQRGTGELFF. Based on the CDR3 plus reference TRBV11-1 and TRBJ2-2, the full variable domain is EAEVAQSPRYKITEKSQAVAFWCDPISGHATLYWYRQILGQGPELLVQFQDESVVDDSQLPKDRFSAERLKGVDSTLKIQPAELGDSAMYLCASSTQRGTGELFFGEGSRLTVL.

The chain carries TRBV6-6 and TRBJ1-1; TRBD1 is a possible D gene (5 bases). The CDR3 loop spans 15 amino acids. V lost 7 bases and J lost 1, with 16 bases in between. Germline CDR1 and CDR2: MNHNY and SVGAGI (reference sequence). CDR3 sequence reads: CASTRPGSANTEAFF. The CDR3 DNA is TGTGCCAGCACCAGACCAGGGTCCGCGAACACTGAAGCTTTCTTT.

V gene TRBV27 combines with J gene TRBJ2-7, with 7 bases matching TRBD2. The CDR3 is 17 residues long. Per germline, CDR1 MNHEY and CDR2 SMNVEV (reference sequence). J lost 4 bases, V lost 0 bases, and 12 bases had no gene match. CDR3 coding DNA: TGTGCCAGCAGTTTATCGATGGGGGGGGTGACTGGGTACGAGCAGTACTTC. It specifies CASSLSMGGVTGYEQYF.

V usage is TRBV30 and J usage is TRBJ1-3; the D is unclear. This CDR3 has 15 amino acids. The V end was cut by 3 bases, the J end by 0 bases, with 12 bases between. Germline CDR1 GTSNPN, CDR2 SVGIG (reference sequence). CDR3 bases: TGTGCCTGGAGCGGGTCTACGAGCTCTGGAAACACCATATATTTT. Its protein product is CAWSGSTSSGNTIYF.

The V and J genes are TRBV4-2 and TRBJ2-7; possibly TRBD1 for D (5 bases). This CDR3 contains 15 residues. Trimming cost V 1 base and J 2 bases, with 12 bases left between them. Looked up from germline, CDR1 is LGHNA and CDR2 is YNFKEQ. CDR3 coding DNA: TGTGCCAGCAGCCAAGCCCCTCAGGGTACCTACGAGCAGTACTTC. Protein: CASSQAPQGTYEQYF.

This rearrangement joins TRBV5-6 to TRBJ1-2; tentatively, D is TRBD1 (5 bases). From germline, CDR1 is SGHDT and CDR2 YYEEEE. Trimming took off 0 bases at V and 4 bases at J, with 10 bases between the two ends. The CDR3 is 14 amino acids. CDR3 loop: CASSLVGGGYGYTF. The DNA of the CDR3 is TGTGCCAGCAGCTTGGTTGGGGGAGGCTATGGCTACACCTTC.

This sequence joins TRBV30 and TRBJ2-2, with D perhaps TRBD1 (5 bases). The germline gives CDR1 GTSNPN, CDR2 SVGIG (reference sequence). The CDR3 runs to 13 residues. Between the trimmed V and J ends, which lost 4 bases and 5 bases, there was a span of 11 bases. The CDR3 sequence is CAWMPGRTGELFF. The DNA of the CDR3 is TGTGCCTGGATGCCAGGGCGGACCGGGGAGCTGTTTTTT.

This chain joins TRBV19 and TRBJ2-2, with a weak D call TRBD1 (5 bases). The germline gives CDR1 LNHDA, CDR2 SQIVND (reference sequence). V gave up 2 bases and J gave up 5 bases, with 12 bases separating them. The CDR3 covers 15 residues. DNA of the CDR3: TGTGCCAGTAGTATACAGGGAAGTAGAACCGGGGAGCTGTTTTTT. Translation: CASSIQGSRTGELFF.

This chain links TRBV6-1 with TRBJ2-2; TRBD2 is a possible D gene (6 bases). Germline CDR1 and CDR2: MNHNS and SASEGT. Trimming took off 2 bases at V and 6 bases at J, with 13 bases between the two ends. This CDR3 region has 15 residues. CDR3 loop: CASSERSWGAGELFF. Here the CDR3 DNA reads TGTGCCAGCAGTGAAAGGTCCTGGGGGGCCGGGGAGCTGTTTTTT.

This chain connects TRBV4-3 to TRBJ2-4; 7 nucleotides align to TRBD2. This CDR3 region has 16 residues. The V and J ends lost 4 bases and 9 bases, in that order; junction bases with no gene match: 15. Germline lookup yields CDR1 LGHNA and CDR2 YSLEER. This CDR3 reads CASSRGPSGADIIQYF. The CDR3 DNA is TGCGCCAGCAGCCGCGGGCCTAGCGGCGCTGATATCATTCAGTACTTC.

Regarding this clone: The sample contains more than one DNA sequence encoding this CDR3. V and J are TRBV19 and TRBJ1-1, with 8 bases matching TRBD1. The CDR3 has 15 residues. Trimming at V came to 3 bases and at J to 1 base, leaving 4 bases not matched to a gene. Germline-derived CDR1 and CDR2 are LNHDA and SQIVND (reference sequence). The CDR3 DNA follows: TGTGCCAGTAGTATCCGTGGACAGGGGAACACTGAAGCTTTCTTT. Translation gives CASSIRGQGNTEAFF. The complete variable domain, with remaining parts taken from reference TRBV19 and TRBJ1-1, reads DGGITQSPKYLFRKEGQNVTLSCEQNLNHDAMYWYRQDPGQGLRLIYYSQIVNDFQKGDIAEGYSVSREKKESFPLTVTSAQKNPTAFYLCASSIRGQGNTEAFFGQGTRLTVV.

The count of this clone is one. The rearrangement links TRBV10-1 to TRBJ2-1; 12 nucleotides align to TRBD2. Germline loops: CDR1 WNHNN, CDR2 SYGVQD (reference sequence). Trimming at V came to 4 bases and at J to 7 bases, leaving 11 bases not matched to a gene. This CDR3 region has 17 residues. The CDR3 region has the DNA TGCGCCAGCAGTGGTCCCCTAGCGGGAGGGCCTCGAAATGAGCAGTTCTTC. Translation: CASSGPLAGGPRNEQFF.

This chain links TRBV5-1 with TRBJ1-1; D is possibly TRBD1 (6 bases). V lost 4 bases, J lost 4 bases, and 14 bases lay in between. Germline V lookup: CDR1 SGHRS, CDR2 YFSETQ. The CDR3 is 14 residues long. CDR3 nucleotide sequence: TGCGCCAGCAGCGTACAGGGTTGGAGCACTGAAGCTTTCTTT. This gives the protein CASSVQGWSTEAFF.

V is TRBV4-1 and J is TRBJ2-1; 8 bases fit TRBD2. Germline V lookup: CDR1 MGHRA, CDR2 YSYEKL. The CDR3 spans 16 residues. After removal of 5 bases from V and 9 bases from J, the junction contained 15 bases not matched to a gene. As DNA, the CDR3 is TGCGCCAGCAGCGCCCTAGCGGGTGGTCTATTGGGTGAGCAGTTCTTC. Translating gives CASSALAGGLLGEQFF.

This clone was recorded once. This rearrangement joins TRBV30 to TRBJ1-2; D remains ambiguous. The germline CDR1 and CDR2 sequences are GTSNPN and SVGIG (reference sequence). With 3 bases removed from V and 7 bases from J, the gap between germline ends came to 12 bases. The CDR3 is 12 amino acids. The CDR3 sequence: CAWSAQEVGYTF. The CDR3 DNA reads as TGTGCCTGGAGCGCCCAGGAGGTTGGCTACACCTTC.

In this sample, this clone turned up once. The J gene is TRBJ1-3, the V gene TRBV29-1; D gene uncertain. The CDR3 is 11 amino acids. Germline-derived CDR1 and CDR2 are SQVTM and ANQGSEA. Trimming took 5 bases from V and 4 from J, leaving 6 bases between them. The CDR3 DNA reads as TGCAGCGTTACAGAGGGAAACACCATATATTTT. It codes for CSVTEGNTIYF. The variable domain in full, completed from reference TRBV29-1 and TRBJ1-3, reads SAVISQKPSRDICQRGTSLTIQCQVDSQVTMMFWYRQQPGQSLTLIATANQGSEATYESGFVIDKFPISRPNLTFSTLTVSNMSPEDSSIYLCSVTEGNTIYFGEGSWLTVV.

The gene calls are TRBV4-2 and TRBJ2-7, with 9 nucleotides matching TRBD1. This CDR3 has 21 residues. Germline-derived CDR1 and CDR2 are LGHNA and YNFKEQ. The V gene end was trimmed by 4 bases and the J gene end by 3 bases; junction bases not matched to a gene: 25. CDR3 coding DNA: TGTGCCAGCAGCCGAGGGAAGTTGGACAGGGGCCTACGTGGGAGCATCTACGAGCAGTACTTC. Its translation: CASSRGKLDRGLRGSIYEQYF.

The rearrangement uses TRBV5-1 and TRBJ2-7; 7 bases fit TRBD1. The J segment lost 3 bases and the V segment lost 2 bases, leaving 5 bases of the junction unmatched. Germline assignment: CDR1 SGHRS and CDR2 YFSETQ. The CDR3 loop spans 14 amino acids. The DNA for the CDR3 is TGCGCCAGCAGCTTACAGGGGAAGGGCTACGAGCAGTACTTC. Its translation: CASSLQGKGYEQYF.

The chain employs TRBV6-5 and TRBJ1-1, with no clear D. The V gene lost 4 bases and the J gene lost 5 bases, with 8 bases spanning the gap. Germline V gives CDR1 MNHEY, CDR2 SVGAGI. The CDR3 consists of 12 residues. The CDR3 DNA is TGTGCCAGCAGTTCGGGGTCGACTGAAGCTTTCTTT. Translated, it gives CASSSGSTEAFF.

This sequence joins TRBV27 and TRBJ2-1; 9 nucleotides line up with TRBD2. CDR3 size: 11 residues. Germline values: CDR1 MNHEY, CDR2 SMNVEV (reference sequence). The ends lost 11 bases at V and 7 bases at J; junction bases unmatched: 3. CDR3 amino acids: CARREGNEQFF. Here the CDR3 DNA reads TGTGCCCGGCGGGAGGGGAATGAGCAGTTCTTC.

V gene TRBV27 combines with J gene TRBJ2-6; D remains ambiguous. V was cut by 3 bases and J by 2 bases, with 8 bases left in between. CDR3 length: 15 amino acids. Germline assignment: CDR1 MNHEY and CDR2 SMNVEV (reference sequence). The CDR3 protein is CASSFERTGANVLTF. For the CDR3, the DNA is TGTGCCAGCAGTTTCGAGAGAACTGGGGCCAACGTCCTGACTTTC.

The chain couples TRBV4-1 to TRBJ2-7; D is possibly TRBD2 (6 bases). The germline CDR1 and CDR2 sequences are MGHRA and YSYEKL. The CDR3 totals 15 residues. Trimming stripped 4 bases from V and 4 bases from J, with 17 bases between. The DNA of the CDR3 is TGCGCCAGCAGCCCTCCGAGGGGAGGTCAGTACGAGCAGTACTTC. Amino acid sequence: CASSPPRGGQYEQYF.